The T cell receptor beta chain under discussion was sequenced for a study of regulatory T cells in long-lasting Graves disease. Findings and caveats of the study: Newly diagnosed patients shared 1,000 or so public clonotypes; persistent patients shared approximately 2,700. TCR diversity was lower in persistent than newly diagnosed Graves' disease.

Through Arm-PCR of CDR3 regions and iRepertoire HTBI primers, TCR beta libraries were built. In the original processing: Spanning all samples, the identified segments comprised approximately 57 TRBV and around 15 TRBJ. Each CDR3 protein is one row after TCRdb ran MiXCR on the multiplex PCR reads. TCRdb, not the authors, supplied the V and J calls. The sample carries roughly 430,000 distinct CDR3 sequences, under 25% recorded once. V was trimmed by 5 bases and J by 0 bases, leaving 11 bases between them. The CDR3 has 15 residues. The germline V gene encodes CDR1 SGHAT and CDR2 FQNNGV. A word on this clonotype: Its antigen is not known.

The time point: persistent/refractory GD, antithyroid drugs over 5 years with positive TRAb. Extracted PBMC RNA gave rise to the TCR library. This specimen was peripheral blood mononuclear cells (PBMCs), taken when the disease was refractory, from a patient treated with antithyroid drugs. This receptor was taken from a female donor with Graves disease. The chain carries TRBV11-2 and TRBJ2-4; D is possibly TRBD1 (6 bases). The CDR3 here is CASSVGAVAKNIQYF. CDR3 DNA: TGTGCCAGCAGCGTGGGGGCAGTAGCCAAAAACATTCAGTACTTC.